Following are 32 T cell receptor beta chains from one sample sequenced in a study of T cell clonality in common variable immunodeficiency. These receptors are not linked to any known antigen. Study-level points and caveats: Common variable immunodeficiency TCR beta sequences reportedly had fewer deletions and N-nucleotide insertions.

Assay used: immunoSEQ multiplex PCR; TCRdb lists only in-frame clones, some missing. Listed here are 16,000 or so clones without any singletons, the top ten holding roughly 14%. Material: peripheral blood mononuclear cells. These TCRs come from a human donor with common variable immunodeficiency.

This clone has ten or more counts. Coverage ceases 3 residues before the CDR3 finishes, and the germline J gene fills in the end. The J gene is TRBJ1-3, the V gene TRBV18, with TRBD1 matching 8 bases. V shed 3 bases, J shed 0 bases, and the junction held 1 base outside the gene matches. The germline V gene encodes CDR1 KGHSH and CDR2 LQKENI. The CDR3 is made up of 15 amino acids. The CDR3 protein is CASSPDRGSGNTIYF. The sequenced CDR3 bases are TGTGCCAGCTCACCCGACAGGGGCTCTGGAAACACC.

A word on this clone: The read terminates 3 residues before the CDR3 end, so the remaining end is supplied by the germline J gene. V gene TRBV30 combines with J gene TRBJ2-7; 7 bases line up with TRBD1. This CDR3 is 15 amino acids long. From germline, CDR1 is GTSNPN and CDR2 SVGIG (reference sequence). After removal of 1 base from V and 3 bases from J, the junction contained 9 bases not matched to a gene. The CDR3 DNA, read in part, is TGTGCCTGGAGTGGAGAGGTAGGGGGCGGCTACGAG. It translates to CAWSGEVGGGYE. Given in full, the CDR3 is CAWSGEVGGGYEQYF.

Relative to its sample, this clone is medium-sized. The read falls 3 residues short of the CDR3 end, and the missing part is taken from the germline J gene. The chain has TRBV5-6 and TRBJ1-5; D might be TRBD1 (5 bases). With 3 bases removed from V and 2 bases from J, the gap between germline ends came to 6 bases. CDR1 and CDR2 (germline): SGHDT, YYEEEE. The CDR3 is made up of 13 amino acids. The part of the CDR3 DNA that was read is TGTGCCAGCAGCTGGGGGGGCAATCAGCCC. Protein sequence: CASSWGGNQP. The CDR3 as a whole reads CASSWGGNQPQHF. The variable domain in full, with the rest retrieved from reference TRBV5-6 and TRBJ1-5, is DAGVTQSPTHLIKTRGQQVTLRCSPKSGHDTVSWYQQALGQGPQFIFQYYEEEERQRGNFPDRFSGHQFPNYSSELNVNALLLGDSALYLCASSWGGNQPQHFGDGTRLSIL.

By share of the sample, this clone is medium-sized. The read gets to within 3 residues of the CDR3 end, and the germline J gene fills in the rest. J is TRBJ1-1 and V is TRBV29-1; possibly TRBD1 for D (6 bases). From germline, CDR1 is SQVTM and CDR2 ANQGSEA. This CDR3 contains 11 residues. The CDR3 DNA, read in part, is TGCAGCGTAGACAGAGACAGGAAA. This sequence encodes CSVDRDRK. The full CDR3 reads CSVDRDRKAFF.

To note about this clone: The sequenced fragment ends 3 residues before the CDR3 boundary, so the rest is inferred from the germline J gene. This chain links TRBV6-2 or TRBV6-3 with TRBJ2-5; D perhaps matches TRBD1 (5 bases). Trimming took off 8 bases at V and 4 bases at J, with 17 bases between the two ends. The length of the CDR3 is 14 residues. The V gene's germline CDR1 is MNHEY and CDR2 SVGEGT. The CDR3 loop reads CASSTGSLRETQYF. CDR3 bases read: TGTGCCAGCTCTACAGGTAGTCTACGAGAGACC.

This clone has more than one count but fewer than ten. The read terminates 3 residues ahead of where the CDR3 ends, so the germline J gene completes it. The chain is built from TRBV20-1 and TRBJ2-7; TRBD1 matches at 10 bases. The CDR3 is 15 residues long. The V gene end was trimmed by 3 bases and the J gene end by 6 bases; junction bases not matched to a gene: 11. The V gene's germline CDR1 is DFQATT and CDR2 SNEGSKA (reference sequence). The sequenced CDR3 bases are TGCAGTGCTAGCATATGGGACAGGGGTTTTAGCGAG. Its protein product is CSASIWDRGFSE. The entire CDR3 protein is CSASIWDRGFSEQYF.

The CDR3 is CASSLMSAGANVLTF. CDR3 bases read: TGTGCCAGCAGCTTAATGAGCGCTGGGGCCAACGTC. V and J are TRBV7-2 and TRBJ2-6; no reliable D call. The CDR3 is cut off 3 residues early in the read; its end comes from the germline J gene. This CDR3 region has 15 residues. V was clipped by 2 bases and J by 2 bases, with 7 bases between them. Germline values: CDR1 SGHTA, CDR2 FQGNSA.

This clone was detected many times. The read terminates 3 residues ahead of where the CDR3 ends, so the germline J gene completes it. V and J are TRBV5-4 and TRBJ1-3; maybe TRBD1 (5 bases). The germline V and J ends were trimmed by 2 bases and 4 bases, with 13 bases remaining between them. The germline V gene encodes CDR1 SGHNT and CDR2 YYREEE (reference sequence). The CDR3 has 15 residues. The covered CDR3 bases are TGTGCCAGCAGCTTTAACAGGCCCACAGGAAACACC. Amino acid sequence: CASSFNRPTGNT. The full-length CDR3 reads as CASSFNRPTGNTIYF.

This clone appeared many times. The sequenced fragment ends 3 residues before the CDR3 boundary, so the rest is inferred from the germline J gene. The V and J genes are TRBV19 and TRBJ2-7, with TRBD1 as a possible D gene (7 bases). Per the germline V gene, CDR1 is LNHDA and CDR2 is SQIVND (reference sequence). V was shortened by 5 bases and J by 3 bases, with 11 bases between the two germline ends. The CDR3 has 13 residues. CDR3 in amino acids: CASSHQGGYEQYF. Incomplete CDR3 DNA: TGTGCCAGTAGTCACCAGGGGGGCTACGAG.

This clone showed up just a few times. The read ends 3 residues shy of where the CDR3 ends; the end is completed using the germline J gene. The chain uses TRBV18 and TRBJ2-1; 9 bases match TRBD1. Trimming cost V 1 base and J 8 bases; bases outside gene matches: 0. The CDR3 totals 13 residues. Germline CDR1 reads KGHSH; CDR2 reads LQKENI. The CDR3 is CASSPRTGDEQFF. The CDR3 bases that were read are TGTGCCAGCTCACCACGGACAGGGGATGAG.

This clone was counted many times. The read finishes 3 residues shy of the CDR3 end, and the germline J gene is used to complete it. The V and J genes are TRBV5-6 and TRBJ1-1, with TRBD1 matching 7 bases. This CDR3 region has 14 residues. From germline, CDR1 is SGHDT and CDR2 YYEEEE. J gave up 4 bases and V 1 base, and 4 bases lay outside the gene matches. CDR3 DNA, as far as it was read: TGTGCCAGCAGCTTGAACAGGGGAGTCACTGAA. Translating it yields CASSLNRGVTE. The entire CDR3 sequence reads CASSLNRGVTEAFF.

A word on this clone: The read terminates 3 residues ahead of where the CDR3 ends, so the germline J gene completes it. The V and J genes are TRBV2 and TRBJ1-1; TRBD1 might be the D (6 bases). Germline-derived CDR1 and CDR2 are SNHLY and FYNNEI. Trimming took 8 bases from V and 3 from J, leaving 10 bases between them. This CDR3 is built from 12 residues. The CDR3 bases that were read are TGTGCCAGCGGAAGACAGGACACTGAA. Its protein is CASGRQDTE. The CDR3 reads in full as CASGRQDTEAFF.

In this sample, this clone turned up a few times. The part of the CDR3 DNA that was read is TGTGCCAGCAGCGCCACAGGCAGGGAGGGCGAG. Protein product: CASSATGREGE. The CDR3 in its entirety is CASSATGREGEQYF. J is TRBJ2-7 and V is TRBV7-8, with TRBD2 matching 7 bases. Read coverage stops 3 residues before the CDR3 terminus; the germline J gene supplies the remainder. Germline lookup yields CDR1 SGHVS and CDR2 FQNEAQ. The CDR3 has 14 residues. Losses at the gene ends were 5 bases for V and 6 bases for J; bases not matched to a gene: 10.

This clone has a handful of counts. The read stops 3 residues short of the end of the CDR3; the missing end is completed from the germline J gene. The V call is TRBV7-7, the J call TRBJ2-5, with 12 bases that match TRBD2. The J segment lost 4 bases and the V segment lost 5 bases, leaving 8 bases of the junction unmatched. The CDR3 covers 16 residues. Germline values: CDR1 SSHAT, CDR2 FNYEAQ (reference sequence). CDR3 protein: CASSAALAGGLETQYF. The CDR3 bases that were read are TGTGCCAGCAGCGCCGCACTAGCGGGGGGATTAGAGACC.

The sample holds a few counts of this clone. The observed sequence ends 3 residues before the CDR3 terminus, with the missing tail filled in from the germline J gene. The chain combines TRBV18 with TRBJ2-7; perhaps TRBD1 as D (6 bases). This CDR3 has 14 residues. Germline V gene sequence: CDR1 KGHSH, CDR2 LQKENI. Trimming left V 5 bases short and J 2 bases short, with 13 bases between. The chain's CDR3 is CASSIQDRAYEQYF. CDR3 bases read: TGTGCCAGCTCAATCCAGGACAGAGCCTACGAG.

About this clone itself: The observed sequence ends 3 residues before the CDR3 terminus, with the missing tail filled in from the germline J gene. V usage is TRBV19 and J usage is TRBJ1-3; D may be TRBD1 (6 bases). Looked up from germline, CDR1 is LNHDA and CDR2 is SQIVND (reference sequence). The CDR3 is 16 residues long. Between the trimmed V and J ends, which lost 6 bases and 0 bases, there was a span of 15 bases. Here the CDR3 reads CASRPGHLSSGNTIYF. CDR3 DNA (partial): TGTGCCAGTAGGCCGGGACACTTAAGCTCTGGAAACACC.

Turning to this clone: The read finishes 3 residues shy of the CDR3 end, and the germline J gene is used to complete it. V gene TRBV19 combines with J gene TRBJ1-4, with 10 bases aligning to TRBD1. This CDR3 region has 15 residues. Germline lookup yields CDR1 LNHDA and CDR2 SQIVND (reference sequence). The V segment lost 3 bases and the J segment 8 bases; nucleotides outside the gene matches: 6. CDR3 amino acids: CASSMEGQGNEKLFF. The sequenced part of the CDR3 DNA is TGTGCCAGTAGTATGGAGGGACAGGGGAACGAAAAA.

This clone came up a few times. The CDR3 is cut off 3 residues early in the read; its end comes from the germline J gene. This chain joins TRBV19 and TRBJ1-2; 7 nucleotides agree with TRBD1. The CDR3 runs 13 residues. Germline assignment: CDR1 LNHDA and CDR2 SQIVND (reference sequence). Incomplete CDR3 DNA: TGTGCCAGTAGTACTCGACAGGGAGAACGC. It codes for CASSTRQGER. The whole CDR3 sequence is CASSTRQGERYTF.

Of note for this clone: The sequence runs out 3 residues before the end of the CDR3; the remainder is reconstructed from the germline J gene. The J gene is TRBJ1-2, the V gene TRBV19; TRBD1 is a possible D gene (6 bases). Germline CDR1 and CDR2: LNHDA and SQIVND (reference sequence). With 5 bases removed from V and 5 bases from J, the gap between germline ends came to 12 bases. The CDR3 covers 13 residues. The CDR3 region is CASSYRVGYGYTF. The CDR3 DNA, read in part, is TGTGCCAGTAGTTACAGGGTTGGGTATGGC.

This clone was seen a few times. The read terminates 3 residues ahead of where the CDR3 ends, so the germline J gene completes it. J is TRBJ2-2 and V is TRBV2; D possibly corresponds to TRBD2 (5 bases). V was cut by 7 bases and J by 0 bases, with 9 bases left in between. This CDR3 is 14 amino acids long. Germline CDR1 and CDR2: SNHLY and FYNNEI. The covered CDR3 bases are TGTGCCAGCAAGGTAGCGTCGAACACCGGGGAG. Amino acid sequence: CASKVASNTGE. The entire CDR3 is CASKVASNTGELFF.

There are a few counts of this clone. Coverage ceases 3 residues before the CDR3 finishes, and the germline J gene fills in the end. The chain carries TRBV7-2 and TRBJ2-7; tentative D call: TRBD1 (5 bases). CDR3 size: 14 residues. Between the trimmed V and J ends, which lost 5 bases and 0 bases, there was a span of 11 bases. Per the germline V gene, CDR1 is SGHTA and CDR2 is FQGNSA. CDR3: CASSPQTASYEQYF. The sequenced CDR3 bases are TGTGCCAGCAGCCCTCAGACAGCCTCCTACGAG.

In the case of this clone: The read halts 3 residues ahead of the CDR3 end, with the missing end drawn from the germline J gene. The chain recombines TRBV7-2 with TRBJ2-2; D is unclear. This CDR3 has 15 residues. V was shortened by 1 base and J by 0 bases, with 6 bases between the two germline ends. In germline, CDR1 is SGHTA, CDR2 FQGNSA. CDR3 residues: CASSLGRANTGELFF. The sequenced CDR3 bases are TGTGCCAGCAGCTTAGGCAGAGCGAACACCGGGGAG.

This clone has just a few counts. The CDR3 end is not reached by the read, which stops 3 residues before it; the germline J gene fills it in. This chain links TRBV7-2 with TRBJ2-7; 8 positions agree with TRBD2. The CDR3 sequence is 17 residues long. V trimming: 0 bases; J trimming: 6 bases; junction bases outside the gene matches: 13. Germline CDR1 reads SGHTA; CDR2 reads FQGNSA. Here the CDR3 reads CASSLAIRAGGQSEQYF. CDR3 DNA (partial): TGTGCCAGCAGCTTAGCGATTAGGGCGGGGGGCCAGTCCGAG.

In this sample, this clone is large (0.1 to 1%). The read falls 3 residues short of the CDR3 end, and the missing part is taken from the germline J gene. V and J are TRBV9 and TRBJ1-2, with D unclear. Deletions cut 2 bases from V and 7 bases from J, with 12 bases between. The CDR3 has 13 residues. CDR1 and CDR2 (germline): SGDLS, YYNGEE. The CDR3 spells CASSVYEWAGYTF. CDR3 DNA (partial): TGTGCCAGCAGCGTGTATGAATGGGCTGGC.

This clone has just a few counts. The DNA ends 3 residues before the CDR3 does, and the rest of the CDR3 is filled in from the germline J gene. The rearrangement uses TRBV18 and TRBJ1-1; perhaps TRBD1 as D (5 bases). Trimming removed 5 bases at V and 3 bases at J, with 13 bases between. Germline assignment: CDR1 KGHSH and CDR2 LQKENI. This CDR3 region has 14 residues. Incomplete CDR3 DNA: TGTGCCAGCTCAACAACCCCGGGGGACACTGAA. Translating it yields CASSTTPGDTE. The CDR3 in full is CASSTTPGDTEAFF.

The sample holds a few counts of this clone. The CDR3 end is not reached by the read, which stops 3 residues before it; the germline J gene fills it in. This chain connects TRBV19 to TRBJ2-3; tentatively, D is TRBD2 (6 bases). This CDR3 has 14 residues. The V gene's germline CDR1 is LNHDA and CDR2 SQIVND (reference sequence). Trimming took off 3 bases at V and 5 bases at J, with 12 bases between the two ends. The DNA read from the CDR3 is TGTGCCAGTAGTATCGGCGGGGTGGGAGATACG. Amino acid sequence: CASSIGGVGDT. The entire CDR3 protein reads CASSIGGVGDTQYF.

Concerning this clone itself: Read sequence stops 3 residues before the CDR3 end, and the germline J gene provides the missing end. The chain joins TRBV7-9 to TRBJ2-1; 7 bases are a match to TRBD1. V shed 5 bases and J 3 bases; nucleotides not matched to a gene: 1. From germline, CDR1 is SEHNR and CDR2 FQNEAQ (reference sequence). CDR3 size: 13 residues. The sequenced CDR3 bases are TGTGCCAGCAGCAGGGACAGCTACAATGAG. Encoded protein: CASSRDSYNE. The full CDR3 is CASSRDSYNEQFF.

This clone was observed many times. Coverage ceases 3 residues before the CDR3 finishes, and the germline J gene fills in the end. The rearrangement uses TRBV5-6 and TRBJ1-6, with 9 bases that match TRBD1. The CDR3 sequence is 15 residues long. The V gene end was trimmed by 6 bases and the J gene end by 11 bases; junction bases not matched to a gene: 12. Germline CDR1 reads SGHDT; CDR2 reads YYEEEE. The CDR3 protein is CASIRGGDRGTPLHF. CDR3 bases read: TGTGCCAGCATCCGGGGGGGCGACAGGGGGACACCC.

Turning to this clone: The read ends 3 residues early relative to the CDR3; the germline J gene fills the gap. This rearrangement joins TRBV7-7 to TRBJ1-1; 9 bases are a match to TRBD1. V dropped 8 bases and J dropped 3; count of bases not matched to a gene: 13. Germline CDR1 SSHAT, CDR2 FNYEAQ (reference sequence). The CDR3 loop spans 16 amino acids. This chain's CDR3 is CASVLNTGGADTEAFF. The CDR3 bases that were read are TGTGCCAGCGTGCTCAATACAGGGGGCGCGGACACTGAA.

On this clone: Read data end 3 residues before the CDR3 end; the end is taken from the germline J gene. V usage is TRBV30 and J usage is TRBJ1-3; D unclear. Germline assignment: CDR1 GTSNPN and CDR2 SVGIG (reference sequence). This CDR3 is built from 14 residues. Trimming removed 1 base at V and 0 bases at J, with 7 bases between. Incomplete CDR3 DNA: TGTGCCTGGAGTGCCCCAGTCTCTGGAAACACC. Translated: CAWSAPVSGNT. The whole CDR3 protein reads CAWSAPVSGNTIYF.

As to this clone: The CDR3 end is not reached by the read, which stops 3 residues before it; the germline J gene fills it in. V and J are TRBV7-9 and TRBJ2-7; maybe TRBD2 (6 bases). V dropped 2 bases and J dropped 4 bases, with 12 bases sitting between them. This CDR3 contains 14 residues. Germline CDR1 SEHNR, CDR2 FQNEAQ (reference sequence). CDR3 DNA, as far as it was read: TGTGCCAGCAGCTTAACCGGGGGTCGTTACGAG. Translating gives CASSLTGGRYE. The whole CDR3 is CASSLTGGRYEQYF.

Incomplete CDR3 DNA: TGTGCCAGCAGCCCGGGACAGAACCATTATGGC. It yields the protein CASSPGQNHYG. The full CDR3 sequence reads CASSPGQNHYGYTF. The chain recombines TRBV13 with TRBJ1-2; 7 bases align to TRBD1. With the read ending 3 residues before the CDR3 end, the germline J gene is used to fill in that end. Trimming at V came to 5 bases and at J to 5 bases, leaving 8 bases not matched to a gene. Germline lookup yields CDR1 PRHDT and CDR2 FYEKMQ (reference sequence). The CDR3 is 14 residues long.